This T cell receptor (beta chain) was captured in a study of cytomegalovirus exposure and HLA in healthy donors. Study-level findings and limits: The only immune exposure information that was available was CMV serostatus. HLA alleles were associated with some 16,000 TCR beta sequences in a later analysis at 0.05 false discovery rate. When presence/absence was analysed, sequencing depth was taken to be roughly uniform across donors.

V lost 11 bases to trimming and J lost 7 bases; unmatched junction nucleotides: 11. This CDR3 is built from 14 residues. Germline CDR1 reads MDHEN; CDR2 reads SYDVKM. Use of 60 Vbeta and 13 Jbeta primers characterized the PCR. As originally analysed: Later analysis identified 80 million to 90 million unique TCR beta chains, some 10 million shared. Sequencing used immunoSEQ multiplex PCR; TCRdb keeps in-frame clones, though not all of them. Clonal size and the V and J genes are those of that table, whereas D and trimming came from the DNA. The table includes 100,000 to 150,000 clones, 80% to 90% detected once. Comment on this clone: What it recognizes is unknown.

V and J are TRBV28 and TRBJ1-6, with TRBD1 matching over 7 bases. This clonotype originated in a woman aged 18-35 years in good health and CMV-seropositive. Input material: PBMCs. CDR3 sequence reads: CAGSRGTDNSPLHF. CDR3 nucleotides: TGTGCCGGCTCCAGAGGGACAGACAATTCACCCCTCCACTTT.